This T cell receptor (beta chain) was identified in a study of T cells after yellow fever vaccination. Study findings and constraints: Clonotypes shared by both compartments, CD4 and CD8, made up a small share. Weaker overall, the secondary response nonetheless peaked faster (day 5 versus 15). Abundant clonotypes from the bulk population could get into FACS-sorted repertoires as contaminants.

This CDR3 is 14 amino acids long. V dropped 5 bases and J dropped 5 bases, with 15 bases sitting between them. Germline V gives CDR1 MNHEY, CDR2 SVGEGT. From the 5' RACE reads, TCRdb called clonotypes with MiXCR, one entry per CDR3 protein. The sample lists just under 600,000 distinct CDR3 sequences, approximately 12% occurring once. As regards this clonotype: Its specificity is not known.

The input for sequencing was PBMCs, taken on the day of the yellow fever booster vaccination. The J gene is TRBJ2-5, the V gene TRBV6-2 or TRBV6-3; either TRBD1 or TRBD2 may fit D (5 bases each). The sequence was collected from a man aged 30-40 years who received the YFV17D yellow fever vaccine. The CDR3 region is CASSTGLPGETQYF. DNA for the CDR3: TGTGCCAGCAGTACTGGACTCCCAGGGGAGACCCAGTACTTC.